Below, 8 T cell receptor beta chains from the same sample are listed, as sequenced in a study of blood T cells in healthy people across ages. Combining a sample-barcoded 5' primer with a J-beta primer mix, a second PCR ran for 7 to 11 cycles. TCRdb processed the 5' RACE reads anew with MiXCR; each CDR3 protein has one entry. The sample includes around 600,000 distinct CDR3 sequences, around half seen only once; the top ten take roughly 24%. Sequencing was performed on blood. All receptors come from a man aged 80 or over in good health.

In nucleotides, the CDR3 is TGTGCCAGCAGCCGCACAGGGGATCTTTCTAGCACAGATACGCAGTATTTT. This encodes CASSRTGDLSSTDTQYF. The rearrangement links TRBV7-2 to TRBJ2-3; 7 nucleotides match TRBD1. The V and J ends lost 5 bases and 0 bases, in that order; junction bases with no gene match: 11. Germline V gene lookup returns CDR1 SGHTA and CDR2 FQGNSA. The CDR3 loop spans 17 amino acids.

This chain connects TRBV4-3 to TRBJ1-1, with TRBD1 matching over 7 bases. V lost 0 bases to trimming and J lost 10 bases; unmatched junction nucleotides: 5. Germline CDR1 reads LGHNA; CDR2 reads YSLEER. The CDR3 loop spans 13 amino acids. CDR3 nucleotides: TGCGCCAGCAGCCAAGAGACAGGGCAAGGAGCTTTCTTT. Translation gives CASSQETGQGAFF.

The chain uses TRBV20-1 and TRBJ2-7; D not certain. This CDR3 is 14 amino acids long. CDR1 is DFQATT, CDR2 SNEGSKA, per germline (reference sequence). Trimming took off 6 bases at V and 1 base at J, with 16 bases between the two ends. Written as DNA, the CDR3 is TGCAGTGCCCATGGCGATAGGTCGTCCTACGAGCAGTACTTC. Protein product: CSAHGDRSSYEQYF.

V usage is TRBV7-9 and J usage is TRBJ2-3; 8 positions match TRBD1. Looked up from germline, CDR1 is SEHNR and CDR2 is FQNEAQ (reference sequence). Trimming at V came to 5 bases and at J to 5 bases, leaving 12 bases not matched to a gene. The CDR3 has 16 amino acids. The CDR3 coding sequence is TGTGCCAGCAGCGCCCAGGGGGCATCACTCGAAGATACGCAGTATTTT. This translates into CASSAQGASLEDTQYF.

Written as DNA, the CDR3 is TGTGCCAGCAGTGACGGGAGGACCTACGAGCAGTACTTC. Translated, it gives CASSDGRTYEQYF. The chain links TRBV6-2 or TRBV6-3 to TRBJ2-7; 7 positions agree with TRBD2. Germline V lookup: CDR1 MNHEY, CDR2 SVGEGT. With 5 bases clipped from V and 2 bases from J, the junction kept 3 bases outside the gene matches. The CDR3 extends over 13 amino acids.

This clonotype has only a few counts. This chain uses TRBV13 with TRBJ2-3; D remains ambiguous. The CDR3 consists of 13 residues. The germline V and J ends were trimmed by 5 bases and 5 bases, with 11 bases remaining between them. CDR1 is PRHDT, CDR2 FYEKMQ, per germline (reference sequence). The CDR3 is CASSRERRDTQYF. CDR3 in DNA: TGTGCCAGCAGCAGGGAAAGGAGAGATACGCAGTATTTT.

The chain employs TRBV5-1 and TRBJ1-1; D may be TRBD1 (5 bases). The V gene lost 4 bases and the J gene lost 0 bases, with 16 bases spanning the gap. The germline CDR1 and CDR2 sequences are SGHRS and YFSETQ. CDR3 length equals 16 residues. The CDR3 region is CASSKLGPEVNTEAFF. CDR3 coding DNA: TGCGCCAGCAGCAAACTGGGACCCGAGGTGAACACTGAAGCTTTCTTT.

This clonotype was observed many times. The rearrangement uses TRBV7-9 and TRBJ1-2, with D uncertain. Germline CDR1 and CDR2: SEHNR and FQNEAQ (reference sequence). Trimming stripped 1 base from V and 3 bases from J, with 15 bases between. The CDR3 extends over 16 amino acids. DNA for the CDR3: TGTGCCAGCAGCTTAGATGGCCCAGAGGGTTACTATGGCTACACCTTC. Translated: CASSLDGPEGYYGYTF. The full variable domain, with the rest looked up from reference TRBV7-9 and TRBJ1-2, is DTGVSQNPRHKITKRGQNVTFRCDPISEHNRLYWYRQTLGQGPEFLTYFQNEAQLEKSRLLSDRFSAERPKGSFSTLEIQRTEQGDSAMYLCASSLDGPEGYYGYTFGSGTRLTVV.